This T cell receptor beta chain was observed in a study of CD8 T cells in Susac syndrome. CDR1 GTSNPN and CDR2 SVGIG come from the germline V gene (reference sequence). V lost 4 bases to trimming and J lost 4 bases, with 5 bases between them. The length of the CDR3 is 11 residues. The study sequenced TCR beta in blood CD8+ and CD4+ T cells. While CD8+ and CD4+ T cells were isolated negatively, TEMRA cells were enriched by FACS. An input of 0.5 to 1 ug of RNA was subjected to reverse transcription using random hexamers. The authors amplified TCR beta CDR3 across 54 Vbeta and 13 Jbeta using immunoSEQ multiplex PCR. Each CDR3 protein is one row after TCRdb ran MiXCR on the immunoSEQ multiplex PCR reads. Of roughly 200,000 distinct CDR3 sequences listed, about 95% were seen once; the top ten hold 0.082%.

This receptor was obtained from a human donor with multiple sclerosis. Sequencing was carried out using CD4+ T cells from PBMCs. This chain connects TRBV30 to TRBJ2-1, with D hard to call. The CDR3, as DNA: TGTGCCTGGACACGTTACAATGAGCAGTTCTTC. Amino acids: CAWTRYNEQFF.